Presented here are 21 T cell receptor beta chains from one specimen sequenced in a study of T cell responses to AZD1222 COVID-19 vaccine (dated by TCRdb to the early 2020s). The library came from the immunoSEQ multiplex PCR assay. TCRdb took over this immuneACCESS table, retaining in-frame rearrangements with V and J assigned. Such tables are incomplete; in checked studies, under half of the missing clones stem from an unresolved V gene, and the remainder is unexplained. The sample records around 110,000 clones, roughly 84% of which are singletons. Around 7% of the sample is held by the ten biggest clonotypes. The label giving this sample's time point can be read as: baseline before first vaccination. The material was peripheral blood, obtained on day 0 of AZD1222 vaccination. These receptors were obtained from an adult in good health.

The rearrangement links TRBV7-2 to TRBJ2-7, with D maybe TRBD2 (6 bases). The germline V gene has CDR1 SGHTA and CDR2 FQGNSA. Trimming left V 5 bases short and J 2 bases short, with 10 bases between. This CDR3 has 13 residues. CDR3 in DNA: TGTGCCAGCAGCCCTCGGACTACCTACGAGCAGTACTTC. It is translated as CASSPRTTYEQYF.

The chain couples TRBV7-6 to TRBJ2-5; 8 nucleotides align to TRBD2. Trimming took 5 bases from V and 4 from J; bases not matched to a gene: 6. This CDR3 has 14 amino acids. Per the germline V gene, CDR1 is SGHVS and CDR2 is FNYEAQ. This chain's CDR3 is CASSPVLAGETQYF. As DNA, the CDR3 is TGTGCCAGCAGCCCGGTCCTAGCGGGAGAGACCCAGTACTTC. Looking up the rest from reference TRBV7-6 and TRBJ2-5 gives the full variable domain: GAGVSQSPRYKVTKRGQDVALRCDPISGHVSLYWYRQALGQGPEFLTYFNYEAQQDKSGLPNDRFSAERPEGSISTLTIQRTEQRDSAMYRCASSPVLAGETQYFGPGTRLLVL.

This clone was seen a few times. V usage is TRBV10-1 and J usage is TRBJ2-3; D remains ambiguous. Trimming stripped 6 bases from V and 2 bases from J, with 3 bases between. The germline V gene encodes CDR1 WNHNN and CDR2 SYGVQD (reference sequence). CDR3 length: 11 residues. The CDR3 loop reads CASRLTDTQYF. CDR3 nucleotide sequence: TGCGCCAGCAGGCTCACAGATACGCAGTATTTT.

The count of this clone is one. The chain carries TRBV29-1 and TRBJ2-7; D is unresolved. The CDR3 runs to 12 residues. Germline CDR1 is SQVTM and CDR2 is ANQGSEA. V was clipped by 5 bases and J by 5 bases, with 13 bases between them. CDR3 loop: CSVFGKYHEQYF. CDR3 nucleotide sequence: TGCAGCGTTTTTGGGAAGTACCACGAGCAGTACTTC.

This chain links TRBV30 with TRBJ2-7, with 8 nucleotides matching TRBD2. This CDR3 contains 14 residues. V shed 2 bases and J 6 bases; nucleotides not matched to a gene: 9. Germline V CDR1 and CDR2: GTSNPN, SVGIG (reference sequence). The CDR3 region has the DNA TGTGCCTGGAGTTCAGCGGGAGTTATCGGCGAGCAGTACTTC. Protein sequence: CAWSSAGVIGEQYF.

CDR3 sequence reads: CASSLSGAVNTEAFF. As DNA, the CDR3 is TGTGCCAGCAGCTTATCCGGGGCGGTGAACACTGAAGCTTTCTTT. The J gene is TRBJ1-1, the V gene TRBV7-2, with D tentatively TRBD1 (5 bases). Trimming cost V 2 bases and J 0 bases, with 10 bases left between them. The CDR3 loop spans 15 amino acids. Germline loops: CDR1 SGHTA, CDR2 FQGNSA.

V gene TRBV6-6 combines with J gene TRBJ2-5; 9 bases agree with TRBD2. Germline loops: CDR1 MNHNY, CDR2 SVGAGI (reference sequence). The CDR3 is 13 amino acids. Trimming cost V 5 bases and J 5 bases; bases outside gene matches: 3. The CDR3 nucleotides read TGTGCCAGCAGTAGGACTAGCGAGGAGACCCAGTACTTC. It codes for CASSRTSEETQYF.

The rearrangement joins TRBV30 to TRBJ1-2; perhaps TRBD1 as D (6 bases). The CDR3 loop spans 15 amino acids. V was cut by 0 bases and J by 4 bases, with 15 bases left in between. Germline V gives CDR1 GTSNPN, CDR2 SVGIG (reference sequence). Here the CDR3 reads CAWSVRDTRVYGYTF. The CDR3 DNA reads as TGTGCCTGGAGTGTCCGGGACACGAGAGTCTATGGCTACACCTTC.

The gene calls are TRBV9 and TRBJ1-1; D might be TRBD1 (5 bases). The CDR3 extends over 14 amino acids. Trimming stripped 4 bases from V and 1 base from J, with 11 bases between. Per germline, CDR1 SGDLS and CDR2 YYNGEE. The CDR3: CASSLGRPNTEAFF. CDR3 nucleotides: TGTGCCAGCAGCCTGGGACGGCCGAACACTGAAGCTTTCTTT.

The chain couples TRBV5-4 to TRBJ2-2; 7 nucleotides align to TRBD1. CDR1 and CDR2 from the germline V gene are SGHNT and YYREEE (reference sequence). This CDR3 is 17 amino acids long. Trimming took 3 bases from V and 1 from J; bases not matched to a gene: 9. The CDR3 sequence: CASSSVRGTENTGELFF. Here the CDR3 DNA reads TGTGCCAGCAGCTCGGTTCGAGGGACAGAGAACACCGGGGAGCTGTTTTTT.

The chain has TRBV7-2 and TRBJ2-6; D unclear. The length of the CDR3 is 13 residues. From germline, CDR1 is SGHTA and CDR2 FQGNSA. V dropped 7 bases and J dropped 4 bases, with 8 bases sitting between them. This chain's CDR3 is CASTPSGANVLTF. For the CDR3, the DNA is TGTGCCAGCACCCCCAGCGGGGCCAACGTCCTGACTTTC.

This chain links TRBV7-6 with TRBJ1-5; no clear D. Germline values: CDR1 SGHVS, CDR2 FNYEAQ. V dropped 1 base and J dropped 0 bases, with 7 bases sitting between them. The CDR3 sequence is 15 residues long. For the CDR3, the DNA is TGTGCCAGCAGCTTAGAAGGCGATAGCAATCAGCCCCAGCATTTT. It specifies CASSLEGDSNQPQHF.

CDR3 DNA: TGTGCCAGCAGCCCCCCGGACGGAAATGGCTACACCTTC. This encodes CASSPPDGNGYTF. The chain couples TRBV9 to TRBJ1-2; D gene unclear. Germline assignment: CDR1 SGDLS and CDR2 YYNGEE. V was pared by 4 bases and J by 6 bases, with 13 bases between. This CDR3 has 13 residues.

The gene calls are TRBV7-9 and TRBJ1-2; 9 nucleotides align to TRBD1. There are 17 residues in the CDR3. Trimming took 2 bases from V and 0 from J; bases not matched to a gene: 7. The germline V gene has CDR1 SEHNR and CDR2 FQNEAQ (reference sequence). CDR3: CASSLRPGQGPNYGYTF. CDR3 DNA: TGTGCCAGCAGCTTAAGACCGGGACAGGGCCCTAACTATGGCTACACCTTC. The whole variable domain, remainder taken from reference TRBV7-9 and TRBJ1-2, is DTGVSQNPRHKITKRGQNVTFRCDPISEHNRLYWYRQTLGQGPEFLTYFQNEAQLEKSRLLSDRFSAERPKGSFSTLEIQRTEQGDSAMYLCASSLRPGQGPNYGYTFGSGTRLTVV.

The rearrangement links TRBV16 to TRBJ1-4; no clear D. The CDR3 runs 14 residues. The V gene's germline CDR1 is KGHSY and CDR2 FQNENV. With 2 bases removed from V and 0 bases from J, the gap between germline ends came to 4 bases. This CDR3 is CASSQGATNEKLFF. DNA of the CDR3: TGTGCCAGCAGCCAAGGGGCAACTAATGAAAAACTGTTTTTT.

This clone has just a few counts. This chain joins TRBV29-1 and TRBJ1-1; D not certain. The CDR3 totals 10 residues. The germline V gene has CDR1 SQVTM and CDR2 ANQGSEA. The V end was cut by 6 bases, the J end by 13 bases, with 15 bases between. CDR3 in DNA: TGCAGCGTGGCCAACATGAAGGTTTTCTTT. Translating it yields CSVANMKVFF. Full variable domain (remainder filled in from reference TRBV29-1 and TRBJ1-1): SAVISQKPSRDICQRGTSLTIQCQVDSQVTMMFWYRQQPGQSLTLIATANQGSEATYESGFVIDKFPISRPNLTFSTLTVSNMSPEDSSIYLCSVANMKVFFGQGTRLTVV.

The chain links TRBV3-1 (or the pseudogene TRBV3-2) to TRBJ2-1, with TRBD2 identical over 8 bases. The CDR3 is 16 amino acids. CDR1 is LGHDT and CDR2 is YNNKEL in the germline V gene (reference sequence). Germline trimming cut 0 bases from V and 11 bases from J; bases unmatched to any gene: 12. CDR3 in DNA: TGTGCCAGCAGCCAAGATCTCGGACTAGCAGCTCCGAAGCAGTTCTTC. Protein product: CASSQDLGLAAPKQFF.

The rearrangement joins TRBV3-1 (or the pseudogene TRBV3-2) to TRBJ1-5; D ambiguous. This CDR3 spans 15 amino acids. With 1 base removed from V and 3 bases from J, the gap between germline ends came to 10 bases. Germline-derived CDR1 and CDR2 are LGHDT and YNNKEL (reference sequence). CDR3 in DNA: TGTGCCAGCAGCCAAGGGTCCAGGCACAATCAGCCCCAGCATTTT. Translated, it gives CASSQGSRHNQPQHF.

This clone was found a few times. This chain joins TRBV27 and TRBJ2-1; 7 positions match TRBD2. This CDR3 contains 16 residues. V dropped 2 bases and J dropped 3; count of bases not matched to a gene: 7. Germline loops: CDR1 MNHEY, CDR2 SMNVEV (reference sequence). The CDR3 here is CASSLIWTSRYNEQFF. Here the CDR3 DNA reads TGTGCCAGCAGTTTAATCTGGACTAGTCGCTACAATGAGCAGTTCTTC.

The chain carries TRBV7-6 and TRBJ1-1; no clear D gene. CDR3 length: 18 residues. Trimming pared 0 bases from V and 2 bases from J, leaving 19 bases between. The germline gives CDR1 SGHVS, CDR2 FNYEAQ. CDR3 in amino acids: CASSLASGNSQRNTEAFF. The CDR3 DNA is TGTGCCAGCAGCTTAGCGTCAGGAAACTCCCAAAGAAACACTGAAGCTTTCTTT.

This clone was seen only a few times. V and J are TRBV28 and TRBJ1-2; D not certain. CDR1 and CDR2 (germline): MDHEN, SYDVKM. The CDR3 consists of 11 residues. With 8 bases removed from V and 8 bases from J, the gap between germline ends came to 12 bases. CDR3 residues: CASSYGSGYTF. CDR3 coding DNA: TGTGCCAGCTCGTATGGGTCCGGCTACACCTTC.